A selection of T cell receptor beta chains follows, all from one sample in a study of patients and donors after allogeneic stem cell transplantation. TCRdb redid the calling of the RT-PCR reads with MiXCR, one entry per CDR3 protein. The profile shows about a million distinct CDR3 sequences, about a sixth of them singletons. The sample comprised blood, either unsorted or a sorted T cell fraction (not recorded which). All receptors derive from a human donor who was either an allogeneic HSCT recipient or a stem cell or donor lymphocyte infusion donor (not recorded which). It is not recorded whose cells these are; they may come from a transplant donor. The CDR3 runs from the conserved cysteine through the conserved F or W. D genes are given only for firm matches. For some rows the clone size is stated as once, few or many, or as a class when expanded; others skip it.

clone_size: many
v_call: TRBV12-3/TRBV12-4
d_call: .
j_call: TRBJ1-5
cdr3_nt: TGTGCCAGCAGAAGGTCGGGCAATCAGCCCCAGCATTTT
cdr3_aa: CASRRSGNQPQHF

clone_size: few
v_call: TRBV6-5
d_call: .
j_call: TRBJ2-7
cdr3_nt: TGTGCCAGCAGTTACCGGAGCGCAGGGACCCCCTACGAGCAGTACTTC
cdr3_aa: CASSYRSAGTPYEQYF

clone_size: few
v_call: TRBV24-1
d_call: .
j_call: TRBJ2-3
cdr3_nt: TGTGCCACCAGTGCAGAAAGCACAGATACGCAGTATTTT
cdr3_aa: CATSAESTDTQYF

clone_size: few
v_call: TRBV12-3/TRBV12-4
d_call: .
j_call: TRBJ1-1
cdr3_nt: TGTGCCAGCGGCCCTCGACACTCAGAGGCTTTCTTT
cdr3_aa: CASGPRHSEAFF

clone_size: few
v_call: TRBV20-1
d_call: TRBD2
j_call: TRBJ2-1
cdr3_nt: TGCAGTGCTAGGGCCGGGACTAGCGGGAGGTATGAGCAGTTCTTC
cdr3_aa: CSARAGTSGRYEQFF

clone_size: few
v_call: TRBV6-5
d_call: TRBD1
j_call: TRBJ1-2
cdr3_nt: TGTGCCAGCAGTTACGCGACAGGGCTGGGGGGAGGCTACACCTTC
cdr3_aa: CASSYATGLGGGYTF

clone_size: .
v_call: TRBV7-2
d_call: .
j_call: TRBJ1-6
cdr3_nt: TGTGCCAGCAGCTTAGATAAGGGCCTACCGGACTTT
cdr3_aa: CASSLDKGLPDF

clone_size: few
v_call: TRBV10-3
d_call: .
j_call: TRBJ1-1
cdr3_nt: TGTGCCACAAGGCCGGGGGGCACCATGAACACTGAAGCTTTCTTT
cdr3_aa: CATRPGGTMNTEAFF

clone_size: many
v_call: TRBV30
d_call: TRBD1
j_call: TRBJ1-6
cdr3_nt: TGTGCCTGGAGTGAAGTCGGGACAGGGGTGTCACCCCTCCACTTT
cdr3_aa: CAWSEVGTGVSPLHF

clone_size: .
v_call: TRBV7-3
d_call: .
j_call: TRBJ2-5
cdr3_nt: TGTGCCAGCAGCTTAAGGGGCTACGAGACCCAGTACTTC
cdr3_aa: CASSLRGYETQYF

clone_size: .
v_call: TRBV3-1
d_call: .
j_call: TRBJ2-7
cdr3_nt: TGTGCCAGCAGCCAGTTGGAGGGTTACGAGCAGTACTTC
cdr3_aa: CASSQLEGYEQYF

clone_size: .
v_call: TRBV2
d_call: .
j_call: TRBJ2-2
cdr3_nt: TGTGCCAGCAGTGAAGCTGGGACGGCGGGGGAGCTGTTTTTT
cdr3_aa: CASSEAGTAGELFF

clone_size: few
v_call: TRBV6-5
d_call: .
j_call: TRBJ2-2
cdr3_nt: TGTGCCAGCAGTTATGCGAGGGGACGGGACACCGGGGAGCTGTTTTTT
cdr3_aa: CASSYARGRDTGELFF

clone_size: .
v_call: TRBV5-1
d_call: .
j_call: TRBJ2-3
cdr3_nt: TGCGCCAGCAGCTTGGAGCCTAGCGCCCGCATGGCAGCAGATACGCAGTATTTT
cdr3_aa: CASSLEPSARMAADTQYF

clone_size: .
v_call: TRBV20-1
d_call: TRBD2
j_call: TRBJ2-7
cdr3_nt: TGCAGTGCCCCCCTACCTAGCGGGGGATCTTGGGAGCAGTACTTC
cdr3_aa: CSAPLPSGGSWEQYF

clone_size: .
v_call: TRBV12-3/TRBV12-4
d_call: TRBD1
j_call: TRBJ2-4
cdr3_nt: TGTGCCAGCCTATGGGACAGGGGGGTCGAAAACATTCAGTACTTC
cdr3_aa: CASLWDRGVENIQYF

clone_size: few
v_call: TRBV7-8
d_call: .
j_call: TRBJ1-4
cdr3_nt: TGTGCCAGCAGCCCCCTGGACAGAGGCAATGAAAAACTGTTTTTT
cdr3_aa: CASSPLDRGNEKLFF

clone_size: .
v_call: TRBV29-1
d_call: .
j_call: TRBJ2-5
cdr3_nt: TGCAGCGTTGAAGCATGGACGAGAGGAATGGCCCAGTACTTC
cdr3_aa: CSVEAWTRGMAQYF

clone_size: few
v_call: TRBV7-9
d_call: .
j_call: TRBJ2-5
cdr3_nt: TGTGCCAGCAGCTTGGGACAACCTATTAGAGAGACCCAGTACTTC
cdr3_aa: CASSLGQPIRETQYF

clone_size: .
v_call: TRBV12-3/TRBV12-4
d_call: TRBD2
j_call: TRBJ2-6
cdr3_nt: TGTGCCAGCAGTTTGGGTCTGGGGACTAGCTCTGGGGCCAACGTCCTGACTTTC
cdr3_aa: CASSLGLGTSSGANVLTF

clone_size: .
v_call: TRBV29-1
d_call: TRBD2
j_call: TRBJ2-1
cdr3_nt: TGCAGCGGAGCGGGAGGTCATTACAATGAGCAGTTCTTC
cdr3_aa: CSGAGGHYNEQFF

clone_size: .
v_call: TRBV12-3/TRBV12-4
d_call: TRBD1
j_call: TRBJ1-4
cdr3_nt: TGTGCCAGCAGAGCGACAGGGGGCGCGGGTGAAAAACTGTTTTTT
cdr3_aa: CASRATGGAGEKLFF

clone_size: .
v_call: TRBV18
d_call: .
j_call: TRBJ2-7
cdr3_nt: TGTGCCAGCTCACCGGGCGTTACGGAGTACGAGCAGTACTTC
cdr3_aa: CASSPGVTEYEQYF

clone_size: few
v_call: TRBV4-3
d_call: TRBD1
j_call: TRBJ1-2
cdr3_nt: TGCGCCAGCAGCCAAGTTGTCGGACAGGGAGTTGGCTACACCTTC
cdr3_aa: CASSQVVGQGVGYTF

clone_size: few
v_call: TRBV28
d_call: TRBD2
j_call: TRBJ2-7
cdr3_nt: TGTGCCAGCAGTTCCTTGACTAGCGGGGGGGTTTTCTACGAGCAGTACTTC
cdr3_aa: CASSSLTSGGVFYEQYF

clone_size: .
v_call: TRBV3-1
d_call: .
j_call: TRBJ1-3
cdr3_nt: TGTGCCAGCAGCCCCCGGATAGCGCGAGGAAACACCATATATTTT
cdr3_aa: CASSPRIARGNTIYF

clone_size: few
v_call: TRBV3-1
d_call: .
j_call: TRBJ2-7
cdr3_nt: TGTGCCAGCAGCCCCCTGGAGGCGGGAAGCTCCTACGAGCAGTACTTC
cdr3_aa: CASSPLEAGSSYEQYF

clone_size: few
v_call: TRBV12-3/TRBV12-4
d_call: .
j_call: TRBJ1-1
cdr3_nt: TGTGCCAGCAGTTTAATATATGGGCACGAGAACACTGAAGCTTTCTTT
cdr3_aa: CASSLIYGHENTEAFF

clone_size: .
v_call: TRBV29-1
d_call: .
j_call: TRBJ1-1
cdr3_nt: TGCAGCGTTGAAGGAGACCAACAGGTACTGGGTGAAGCTTTCTTT
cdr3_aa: CSVEGDQQVLGEAFF

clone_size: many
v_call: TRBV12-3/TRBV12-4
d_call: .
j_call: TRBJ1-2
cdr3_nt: TGTGCCAGCAGATCAGGAGCGGGCGATGGCTACACCTTC
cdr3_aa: CASRSGAGDGYTF

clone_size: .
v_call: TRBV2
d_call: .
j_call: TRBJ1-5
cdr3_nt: TGTGCCAGCAGTGAGGGCCTAAATAGCAATCAGCCCCAGCATTTT
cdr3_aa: CASSEGLNSNQPQHF

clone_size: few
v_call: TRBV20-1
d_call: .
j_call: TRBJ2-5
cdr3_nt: TGCAGTGCTAGTCTCGTGGTCGGAGTGGGAGAGACCCAGTACTTC
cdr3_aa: CSASLVVGVGETQYF

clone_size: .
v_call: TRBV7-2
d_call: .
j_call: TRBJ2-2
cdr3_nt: TGTGCCAGCAGCCGGGACCCTGTGAACACCGGGGAGCTGTTTTTT
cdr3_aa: CASSRDPVNTGELFF

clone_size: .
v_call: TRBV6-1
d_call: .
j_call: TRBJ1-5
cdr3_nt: TGTGCCGCCAGCAGTGGTAGTAGTCAGCCCCAGCATTTT
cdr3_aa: CAASSGSSQPQHF

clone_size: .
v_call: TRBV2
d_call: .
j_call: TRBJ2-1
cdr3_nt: TGTGCCAGCAGTGAAAGGGACACAGGGCCGAATGAGCAGTTCTTC
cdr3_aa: CASSERDTGPNEQFF

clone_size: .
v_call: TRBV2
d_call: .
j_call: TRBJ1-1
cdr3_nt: TGTGCCAGCAGTGAAGACCGACCTCGGCGCACTGAAGCTTTCTTT
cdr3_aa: CASSEDRPRRTEAFF

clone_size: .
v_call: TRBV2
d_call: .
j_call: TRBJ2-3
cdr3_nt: TGTGCCAGCGGATTAGTGGATACGCAGTATTTT
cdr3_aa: CASGLVDTQYF

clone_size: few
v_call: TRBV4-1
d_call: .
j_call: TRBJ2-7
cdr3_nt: TGCGCCAGCAGCCAAGATCTAGCTGAAAGCTCCTACGAGCAGTACTTC
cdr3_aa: CASSQDLAESSYEQYF

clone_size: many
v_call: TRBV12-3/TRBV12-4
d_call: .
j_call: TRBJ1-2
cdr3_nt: TGTGCCAGCAGTCAAGGACGGAACTATGGCTACACCTTC
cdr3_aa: CASSQGRNYGYTF

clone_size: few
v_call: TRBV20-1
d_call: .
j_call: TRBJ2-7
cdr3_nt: TGCAGTGCTAGAGGCGGCGGACTCCCGGGCTACGAGCAGTACTTC
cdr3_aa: CSARGGGLPGYEQYF

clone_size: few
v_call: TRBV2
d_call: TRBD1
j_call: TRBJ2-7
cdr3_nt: TGTGCCACCAATCCCGGGACAGGAACCTACGAGCAGTACTTC
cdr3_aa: CATNPGTGTYEQYF

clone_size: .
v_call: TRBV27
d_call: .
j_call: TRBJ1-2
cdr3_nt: TGTGCCAGCAGTTTTTCGACGGACGAACCTTATGGCTACACCTTC
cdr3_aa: CASSFSTDEPYGYTF

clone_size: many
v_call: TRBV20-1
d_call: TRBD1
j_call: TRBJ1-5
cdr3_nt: TGCAGTGCTAGAGAAGGGACAGGGGGTCAGCCCCAGCATTTT
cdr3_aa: CSAREGTGGQPQHF

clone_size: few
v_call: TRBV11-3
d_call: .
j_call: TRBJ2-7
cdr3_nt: TGTGCCAGCAGCTTAGAGGCAGGGAAAGGAGGCGAGCAGTACTTC
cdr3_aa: CASSLEAGKGGEQYF

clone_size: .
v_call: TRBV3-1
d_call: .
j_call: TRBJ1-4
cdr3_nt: TGTGCCAGCAGCCAAGTGCAAGGCTTAGCAACTAATGAAAAACTGTTTTTT
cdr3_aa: CASSQVQGLATNEKLFF

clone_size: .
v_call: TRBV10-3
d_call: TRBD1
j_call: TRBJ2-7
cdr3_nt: TGTGCCATCGGACAGGGCCCCCAGTACTTC
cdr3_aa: CAIGQGPQYF

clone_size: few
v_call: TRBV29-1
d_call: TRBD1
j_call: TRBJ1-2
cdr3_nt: TGCAGCGTTTCCTCCGGGACAGGGGTCGGCTACACCTTC
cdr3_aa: CSVSSGTGVGYTF

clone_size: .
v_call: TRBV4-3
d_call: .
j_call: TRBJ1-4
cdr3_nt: TGCGCCAGCAGCCAAGAAATACAGGGAACGAGTGAAAAACTGTTTTTT
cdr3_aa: CASSQEIQGTSEKLFF

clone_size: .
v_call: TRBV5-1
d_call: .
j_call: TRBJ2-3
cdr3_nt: TGCGCCAGCAGGCGGATGGGTCCAGATACGCAGTATTTT
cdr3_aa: CASRRMGPDTQYF

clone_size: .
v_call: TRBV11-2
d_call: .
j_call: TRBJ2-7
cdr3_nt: TGTGCCAGCAGCCCCCATGGGATCGAGCAGTACTTC
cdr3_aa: CASSPHGIEQYF

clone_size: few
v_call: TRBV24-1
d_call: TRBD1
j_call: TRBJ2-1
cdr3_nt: TGTGCCACCGGGGGGACAGGGGACTACAATGAGCAGTTCTTC
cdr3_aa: CATGGTGDYNEQFF

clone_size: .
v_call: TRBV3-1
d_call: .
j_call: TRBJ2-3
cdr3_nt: TGTGCCAGCAGCCATAGAGTGGATACGCAGTATTTT
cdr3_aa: CASSHRVDTQYF

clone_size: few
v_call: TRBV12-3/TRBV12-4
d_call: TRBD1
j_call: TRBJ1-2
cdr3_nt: TGTGCCAGCAGTACAGGGGTTGAACATGGCTACACCTTC
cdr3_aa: CASSTGVEHGYTF

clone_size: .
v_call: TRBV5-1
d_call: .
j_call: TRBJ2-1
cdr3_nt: TGCGCCAGCAGTCCCGGGCGGTACTCCTACAATGAGCAGTTCTTC
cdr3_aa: CASSPGRYSYNEQFF

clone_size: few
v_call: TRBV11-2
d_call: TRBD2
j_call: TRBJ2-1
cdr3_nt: TGTGCCAGCAGCTTCCAGACTAGCGGGGGGGCCTACAATGAGCAGTTCTTC
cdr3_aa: CASSFQTSGGAYNEQFF

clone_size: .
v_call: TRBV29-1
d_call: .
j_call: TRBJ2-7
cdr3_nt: TGCAGCGTTGAAGGGTCAAACACGGGCGAGCAGTACTTC
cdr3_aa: CSVEGSNTGEQYF

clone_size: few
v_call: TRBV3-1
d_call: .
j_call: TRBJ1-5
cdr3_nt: TGTGCCAGCAGCCAAGATGGGGTGATGGCCCAGCATTTT
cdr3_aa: CASSQDGVMAQHF

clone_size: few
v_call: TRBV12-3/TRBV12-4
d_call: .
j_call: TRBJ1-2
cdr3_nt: TGTGCCAGCAGTTTGGCCAGGCGATATGGCTACACCTTC
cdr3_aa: CASSLARRYGYTF

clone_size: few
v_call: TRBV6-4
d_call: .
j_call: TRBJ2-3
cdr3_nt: TGTGCCAGCAGTGATAACGGGGTGGCAGATACGCAGTATTTT
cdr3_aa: CASSDNGVADTQYF

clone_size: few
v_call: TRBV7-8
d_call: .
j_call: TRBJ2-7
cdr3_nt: TGTGCCAGCAGCTTAGGCTACCGCACCTACGAGCAGTACTTC
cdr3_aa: CASSLGYRTYEQYF